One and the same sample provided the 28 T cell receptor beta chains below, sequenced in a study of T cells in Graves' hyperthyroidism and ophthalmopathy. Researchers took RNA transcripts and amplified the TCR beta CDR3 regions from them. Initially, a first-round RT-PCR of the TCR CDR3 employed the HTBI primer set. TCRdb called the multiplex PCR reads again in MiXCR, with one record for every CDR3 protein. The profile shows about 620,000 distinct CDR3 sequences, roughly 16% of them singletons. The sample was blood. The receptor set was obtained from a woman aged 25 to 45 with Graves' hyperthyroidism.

CDR3 bases: TGTGCCAGTAGTAGGGATAGCGGATACTACGAGCAGTACTTC. Protein product: CASSRDSGYYEQYF. The V gene is TRBV19, the J gene TRBJ2-7; possible D gene TRBD2, 6 bases. Trimming cost V 4 bases and J 3 bases, with 13 bases left between them. The CDR3 sequence is 14 residues long. Germline V CDR1 and CDR2: LNHDA, SQIVND (reference sequence).

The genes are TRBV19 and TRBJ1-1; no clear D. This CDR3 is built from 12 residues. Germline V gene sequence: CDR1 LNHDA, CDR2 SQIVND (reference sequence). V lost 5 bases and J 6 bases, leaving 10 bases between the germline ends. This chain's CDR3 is CASSGGISEAFF. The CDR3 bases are TGTGCCAGTAGTGGTGGCATATCTGAAGCTTTCTTT.

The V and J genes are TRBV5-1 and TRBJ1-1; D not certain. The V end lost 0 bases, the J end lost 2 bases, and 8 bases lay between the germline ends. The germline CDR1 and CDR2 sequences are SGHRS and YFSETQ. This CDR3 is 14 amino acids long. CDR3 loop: CASSLGSFNTEAFF. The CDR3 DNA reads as TGCGCCAGCAGCTTGGGCAGTTTTAACACTGAAGCTTTCTTT. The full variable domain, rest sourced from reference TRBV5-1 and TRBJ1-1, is KAGVTQTPRYLIKTRGQQVTLSCSPISGHRSVSWYQQTPGQGLQFLFEYFSETQRNKGNFPGRFSGRQFSNSRSEMNVSTLELGDSALYLCASSLGSFNTEAFFGQGTRLTVV.

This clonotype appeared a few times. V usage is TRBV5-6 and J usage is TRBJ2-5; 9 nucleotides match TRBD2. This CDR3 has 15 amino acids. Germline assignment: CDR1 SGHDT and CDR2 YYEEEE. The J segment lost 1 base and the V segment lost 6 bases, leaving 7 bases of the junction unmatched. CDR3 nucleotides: TGTGCCAGCATCCTTAGCGGGGGCAGCCAAGAGACCCAGTACTTC. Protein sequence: CASILSGGSQETQYF.

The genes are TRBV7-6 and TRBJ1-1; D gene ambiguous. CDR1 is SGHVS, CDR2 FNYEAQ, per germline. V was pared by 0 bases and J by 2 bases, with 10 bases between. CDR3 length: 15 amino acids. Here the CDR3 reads CASSLAPGINTEAFF. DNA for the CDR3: TGTGCCAGCAGCTTAGCACCGGGGATCAACACTGAAGCTTTCTTT.

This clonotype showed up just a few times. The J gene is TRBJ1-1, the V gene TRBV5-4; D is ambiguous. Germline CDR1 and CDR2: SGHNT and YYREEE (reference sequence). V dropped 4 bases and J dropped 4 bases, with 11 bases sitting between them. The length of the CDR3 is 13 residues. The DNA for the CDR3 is TGTGCCAGCAGCCATGGCGGTGCCACTGAAGCTTTCTTT. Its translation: CASSHGGATEAFF.

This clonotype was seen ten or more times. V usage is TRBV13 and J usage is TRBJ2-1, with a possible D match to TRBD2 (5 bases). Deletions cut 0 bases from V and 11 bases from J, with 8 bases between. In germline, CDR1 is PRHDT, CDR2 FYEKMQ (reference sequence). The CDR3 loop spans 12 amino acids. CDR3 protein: CASSLGATKQFF. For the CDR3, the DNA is TGTGCCAGCAGCTTAGGAGCGACTAAGCAGTTCTTC.

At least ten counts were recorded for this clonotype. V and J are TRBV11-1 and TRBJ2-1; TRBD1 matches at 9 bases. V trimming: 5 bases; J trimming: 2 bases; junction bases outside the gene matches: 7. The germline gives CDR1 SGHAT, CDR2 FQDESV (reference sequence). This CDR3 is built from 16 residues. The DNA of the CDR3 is TGTGCCAGCAGCGCGCCCGGGACAGGGCCCTACAATGAGCAGTTCTTC. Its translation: CASSAPGTGPYNEQFF.

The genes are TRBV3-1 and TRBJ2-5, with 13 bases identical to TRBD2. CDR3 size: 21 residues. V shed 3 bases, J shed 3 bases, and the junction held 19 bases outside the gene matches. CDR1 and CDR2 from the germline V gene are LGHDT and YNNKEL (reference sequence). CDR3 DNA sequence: TGTGCCAGCAGCCATCGGGGCCGACAGGCCAAACTAGCGGGAGGGAAAGAGACCCAGTACTTC. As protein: CASSHRGRQAKLAGGKETQYF.

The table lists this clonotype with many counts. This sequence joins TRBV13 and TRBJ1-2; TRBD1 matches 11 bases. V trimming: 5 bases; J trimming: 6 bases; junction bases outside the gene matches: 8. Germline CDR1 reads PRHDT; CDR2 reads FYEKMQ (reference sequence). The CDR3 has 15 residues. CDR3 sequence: CASSGDRGARDGYTF. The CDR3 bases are TGTGCCAGCAGCGGGGACAGGGGGGCCAGGGATGGCTACACCTTC.

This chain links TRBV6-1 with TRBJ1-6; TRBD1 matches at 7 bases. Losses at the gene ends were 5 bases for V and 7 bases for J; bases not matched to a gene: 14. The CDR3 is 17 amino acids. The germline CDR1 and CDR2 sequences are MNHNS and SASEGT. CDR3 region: CASSLTPHRGYNSPLHF. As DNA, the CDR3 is TGTGCCAGCAGTTTGACGCCCCACAGGGGTTACAATTCACCCCTCCACTTT.

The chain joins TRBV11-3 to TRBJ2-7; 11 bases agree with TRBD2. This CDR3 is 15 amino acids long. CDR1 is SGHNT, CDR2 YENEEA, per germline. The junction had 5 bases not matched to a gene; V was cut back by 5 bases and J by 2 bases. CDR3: CASSVSGRGPYEQYF. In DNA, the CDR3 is TGTGCCAGCAGCGTTAGCGGGAGGGGTCCCTACGAGCAGTACTTC.

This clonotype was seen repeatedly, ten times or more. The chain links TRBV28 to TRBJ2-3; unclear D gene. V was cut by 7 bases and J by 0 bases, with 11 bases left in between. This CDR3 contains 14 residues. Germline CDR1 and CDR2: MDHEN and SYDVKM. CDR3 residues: CASNGPTSTDTQYF. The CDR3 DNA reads TGTGCCAGCAATGGGCCCACTAGCACAGATACGCAGTATTTT.

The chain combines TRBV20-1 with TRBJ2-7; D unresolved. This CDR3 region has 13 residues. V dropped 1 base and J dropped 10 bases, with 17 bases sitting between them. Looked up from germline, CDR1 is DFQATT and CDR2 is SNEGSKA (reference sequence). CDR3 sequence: CSARGSIREEQYF. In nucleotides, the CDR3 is TGCAGTGCTAGAGGGAGTATCCGCGAGGAACAGTACTTC.

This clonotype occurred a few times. CDR3 loop: CASKFQRGYGYTF. The CDR3 DNA is TGTGCCAGCAAGTTCCAGAGGGGCTATGGCTACACCTTC. This chain joins TRBV6-1 and TRBJ1-2; TRBD1 is a possible D gene (5 bases). V was shortened by 7 bases and J by 4 bases, with 13 bases between the two germline ends. The germline V gene encodes CDR1 MNHNS and CDR2 SASEGT. This CDR3 is 13 amino acids long.

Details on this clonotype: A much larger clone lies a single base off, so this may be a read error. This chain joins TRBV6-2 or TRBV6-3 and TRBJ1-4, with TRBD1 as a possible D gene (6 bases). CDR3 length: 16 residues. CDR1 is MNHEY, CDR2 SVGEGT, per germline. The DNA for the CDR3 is TGTGCCAGCAGTTACTCGGCAGGGGCTTGGGGCGAAAAACTGGTTTTT. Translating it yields CASSYSAGAWGEKLVF.

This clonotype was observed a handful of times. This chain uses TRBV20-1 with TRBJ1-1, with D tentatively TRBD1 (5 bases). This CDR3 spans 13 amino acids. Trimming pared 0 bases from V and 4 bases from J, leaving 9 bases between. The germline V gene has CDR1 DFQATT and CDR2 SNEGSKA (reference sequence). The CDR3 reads CSAREGVFTEAFF. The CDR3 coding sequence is TGCAGTGCTAGAGAGGGGGTGTTCACTGAAGCTTTCTTT.

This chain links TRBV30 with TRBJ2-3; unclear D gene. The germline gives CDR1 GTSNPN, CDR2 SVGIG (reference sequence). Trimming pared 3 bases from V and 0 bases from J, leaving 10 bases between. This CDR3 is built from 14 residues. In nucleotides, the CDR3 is TGTGCCTGGAGCCGCGACAAGAGCACAGATACGCAGTATTTT. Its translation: CAWSRDKSTDTQYF.

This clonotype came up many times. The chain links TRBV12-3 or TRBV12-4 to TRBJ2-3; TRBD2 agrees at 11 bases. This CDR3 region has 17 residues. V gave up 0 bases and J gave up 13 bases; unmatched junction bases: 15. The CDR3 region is CASSLASGRAGSVREYF. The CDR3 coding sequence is TGTGCCAGCAGTTTAGCTAGCGGGAGGGCCGGTTCTGTGAGGGAGTATTTT.

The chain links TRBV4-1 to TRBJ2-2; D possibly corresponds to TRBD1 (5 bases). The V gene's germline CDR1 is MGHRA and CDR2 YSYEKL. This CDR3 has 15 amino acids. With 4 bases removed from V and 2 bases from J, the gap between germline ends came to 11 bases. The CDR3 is CASSPWGSNTGELFF. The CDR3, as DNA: TGCGCCAGCAGCCCCTGGGGCAGCAACACCGGGGAGCTGTTTTTT.

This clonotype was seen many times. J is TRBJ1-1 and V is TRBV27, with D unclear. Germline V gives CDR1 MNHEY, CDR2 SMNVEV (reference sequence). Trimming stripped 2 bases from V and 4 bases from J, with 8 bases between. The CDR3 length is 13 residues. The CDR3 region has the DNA TGTGCCAGCAGTTTAAGGGCCCGCACTGAAGCTTTCTTT. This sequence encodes CASSLRARTEAFF.

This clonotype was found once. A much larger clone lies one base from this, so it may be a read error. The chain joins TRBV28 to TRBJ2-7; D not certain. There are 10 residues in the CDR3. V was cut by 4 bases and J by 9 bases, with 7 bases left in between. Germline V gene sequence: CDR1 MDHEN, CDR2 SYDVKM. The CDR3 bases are TGTGCCAGCAGTTCTCGCGGGCAGTACTTC. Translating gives CASSSRGQYF.

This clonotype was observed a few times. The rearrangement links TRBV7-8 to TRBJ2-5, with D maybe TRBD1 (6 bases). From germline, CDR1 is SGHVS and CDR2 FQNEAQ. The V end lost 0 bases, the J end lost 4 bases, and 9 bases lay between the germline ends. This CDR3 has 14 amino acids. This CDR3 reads CASSLAIGGETQYF. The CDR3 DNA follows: TGTGCCAGCAGCTTAGCGATAGGGGGAGAGACCCAGTACTTC.

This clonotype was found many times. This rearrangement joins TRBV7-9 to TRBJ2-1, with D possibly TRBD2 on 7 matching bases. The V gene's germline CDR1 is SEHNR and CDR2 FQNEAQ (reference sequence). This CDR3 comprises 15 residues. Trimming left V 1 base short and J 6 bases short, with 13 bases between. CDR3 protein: CASSLVRGGSNEQFF. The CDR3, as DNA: TGTGCCAGCAGCTTAGTTAGGGGGGGCTCCAATGAGCAGTTCTTC.

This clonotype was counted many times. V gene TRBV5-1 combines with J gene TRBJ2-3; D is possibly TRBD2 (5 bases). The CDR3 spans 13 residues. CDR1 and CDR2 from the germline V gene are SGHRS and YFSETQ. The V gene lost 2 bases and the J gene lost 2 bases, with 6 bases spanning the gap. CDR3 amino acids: CASSFGDTDTQYF. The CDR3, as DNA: TGCGCCAGCAGCTTCGGGGACACAGATACGCAGTATTTT.

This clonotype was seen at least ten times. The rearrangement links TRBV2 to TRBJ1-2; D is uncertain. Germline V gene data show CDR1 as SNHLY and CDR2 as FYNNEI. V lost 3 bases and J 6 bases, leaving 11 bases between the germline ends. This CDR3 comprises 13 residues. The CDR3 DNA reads TGTGCCAGCAGTGATGGCCACGATAATGGCTACACCTTC. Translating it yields CASSDGHDNGYTF.

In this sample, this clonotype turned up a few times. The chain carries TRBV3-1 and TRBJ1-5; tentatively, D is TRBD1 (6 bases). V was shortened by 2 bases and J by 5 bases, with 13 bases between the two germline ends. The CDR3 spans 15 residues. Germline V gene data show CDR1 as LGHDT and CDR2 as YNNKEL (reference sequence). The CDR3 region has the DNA TGTGCCAGCAGCCAAAAGGGGGGCGGCCATCAGCCCCAGCATTTT. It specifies CASSQKGGGHQPQHF.

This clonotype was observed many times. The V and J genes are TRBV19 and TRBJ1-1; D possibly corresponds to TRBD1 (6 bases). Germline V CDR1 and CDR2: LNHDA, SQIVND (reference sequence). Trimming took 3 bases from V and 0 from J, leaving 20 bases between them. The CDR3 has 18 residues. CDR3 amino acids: CASSISADRPPMNTEAFF. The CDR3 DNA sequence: TGTGCCAGTAGTATTTCAGCCGACAGGCCGCCCATGAACACTGAAGCTTTCTTT.